The 9 T cell receptor beta chains below all came from one sample that was sequenced in a study of T cell repertoires in cytomegalovirus infection. These receptors have no identified antigens. TCRdb used MiXCR to reprocess the reads, holding one entry per CDR3 protein. The table includes roughly 920,000 distinct CDR3 sequences, 31% detected once. The sequencing used cultured CD8+ T cells from PBMCs, collected from culture after CMV antigen stimulation. Receptors originate from a human donor in good health (CMV status not recorded). Some clones in this sample may be carry-over from other donors' samples.

The CDR3: CASRYGQGSLWPQHF. Here the CDR3 DNA reads TGTGCCAGCAGATATGGACAGGGGTCCCTTTGGCCCCAGCATTTT. The V call is TRBV27, the J call TRBJ1-5, with 9 bases aligning to TRBD1. The germline V gene has CDR1 MNHEY and CDR2 SMNVEV (reference sequence). J was trimmed by 9 bases and V by 6 bases; bases with no gene match: 12. The CDR3 spans 15 residues.

CDR3 sequence: CASSEDHDEQFF. CDR3 DNA sequence: TGTGCCAGCAGTGAAGACCACGATGAGCAGTTCTTC. This chain joins TRBV2 and TRBJ2-1; D is unresolved. The CDR3 contains 12 residues. Germline V gives CDR1 SNHLY, CDR2 FYNNEI. V was pared by 1 base and J by 8 bases, with 6 bases between.

This clonotype was observed a few times. This rearrangement joins TRBV29-1 to TRBJ2-1, with 9 bases identical to TRBD1. Trimming at V came to 5 bases and at J to 8 bases, leaving 10 bases not matched to a gene. The germline CDR1 and CDR2 sequences are SQVTM and ANQGSEA. CDR3 length: 14 residues. The CDR3 region has the DNA TGCAGCGTTCCGAGACAGGGGGTTCACTATGAGCAGTTCTTC. Its translation: CSVPRQGVHYEQFF.

The V and J genes are TRBV11-2 and TRBJ2-5, with 11 positions matching TRBD1. With 1 base clipped from V and 2 bases from J, the junction kept 12 bases outside the gene matches. CDR1 is SGHAT and CDR2 is FQNNGV in the germline V gene. CDR3 length equals 19 residues. The chain's CDR3 is CASSLAPETDRGPQETQYF. CDR3 DNA sequence: TGTGCCAGCAGCTTAGCCCCAGAGACGGACAGGGGGCCTCAAGAGACCCAGTACTTC.

In this sample, this clonotype turned up many times. This rearrangement joins TRBV7-9 to TRBJ1-2; D remains ambiguous. The germline gives CDR1 SEHNR, CDR2 FQNEAQ (reference sequence). The CDR3 has 16 residues. The germline V and J ends were trimmed by 1 base and 2 bases, with 14 bases remaining between them. CDR3 region: CASSLGWEPSNYGYTF. The CDR3 DNA sequence: TGTGCCAGCAGCTTAGGCTGGGAGCCCTCCAACTATGGCTACACCTTC.

Comment on this clonotype: Germline is not matched at one junction end, which may reflect a read error. The V gene is TRBV19, the J gene TRBJ2-1; either TRBD1 or TRBD2 may fit D (5 bases each). The germline V gene encodes CDR1 LNHDA and CDR2 SQIVND (reference sequence). The CDR3 totals 19 residues. The CDR3 DNA follows: TGTGCCAGTAGTAGGGCGACTGGGGACGTATTTTCTCCCTACGATGAGCAGTTCTTC. Translated: CASSRATGDVFSPYDEQFF.

The chain couples TRBV13 to TRBJ2-7, with 11 nucleotides matching TRBD1. V lost 4 bases, J lost 7 bases, and 3 bases stayed unmatched. The germline V gene has CDR1 PRHDT and CDR2 FYEKMQ (reference sequence). This CDR3 is built from 13 residues. CDR3 DNA sequence: TGTGCCAGCAGCTGGGGGACAGGGGGGGAGCAGTACGTC. Its protein product is CASSWGTGGEQYV.

This clonotype has just a few counts. J is TRBJ2-2 and V is TRBV2, with TRBD1 as a possible D gene (6 bases). The CDR3 loop spans 14 amino acids. In germline, CDR1 is SNHLY, CDR2 FYNNEI. The germline V and J ends were trimmed by 9 bases and 5 bases, with 16 bases remaining between them. CDR3 in amino acids: CARGPERGTGELFF. The CDR3 bases are TGTGCCAGGGGCCCCGAGAGGGGGACCGGGGAGCTGTTTTTT.

This sequence joins TRBV6-2 or TRBV6-3 and TRBJ2-1; the D gene is possibly TRBD1 (6 bases). Trimming left V 5 bases short and J 8 bases short, with 13 bases between. The CDR3 extends over 13 amino acids. Germline lookup yields CDR1 MNHEY and CDR2 SVGEGT. The CDR3 reads CASSNHRVDEQFF. DNA of the CDR3: TGTGCCAGCAGTAACCACAGGGTTGATGAGCAGTTCTTC.